This T cell receptor (beta chain) was documented in a study of cytomegalovirus exposure and HLA in healthy donors. The CDR3 consists of 11 residues. V shed 0 bases and J shed 10 bases, with 4 bases lying between them. Germline V lookup: CDR1 MDHEN, CDR2 SYDVKM. Vbeta (60) and Jbeta (13) primers were used in the PCR. Assay: immunoSEQ multiplex PCR; the TCRdb copy retains only in-frame clones and omits some. The sample includes hundreds of thousands of clones, 65% to 85% of them seen just once. The sample taken for sequencing was PBMCs. The source of this sequence is a female donor in good health and CMV-seronegative. The chain combines TRBV28 with TRBJ2-1, with D unclear. The CDR3 sequence is CASSLWGEQFF. Here the CDR3 DNA reads TGTGCCAGCAGTTTATGGGGCGAGCAGTTCTTC.